The rows below give T cell receptor beta chains drawn from one sample of a study of PD-1 blockade in classical Hodgkin lymphoma. TCRdb's table, derived via immunoSEQ multiplex PCR, lists solely in-frame clones and lacks some. Among approximately 99,000 clones listed, 89% were seen once. The specimen comprised peripheral blood mononuclear cells (PBMCs), sampled before the second cycle of nivolumab. Receptors were obtained from a human donor with classical Hodgkin lymphoma. Each CDR3 is given with its conserved first and last residue. The D gene is left open where the match is weak. The size entry is marked missing in some rows and otherwise reads once, few, many or a size class.

j_call | v_call | d_call | clone_size | cdr3_aa | cdr3_nt
TRBJ2-7 | TRBV6-5 | - | - | CASSYTIRNEQYF | TGTGCCAGCAGTTACACTATCCGAAACGAGCAGTACTTC
TRBJ2-7 | TRBV13 | - | - | CASSLSLGGTGAYEQYF | TGTGCCAGCAGCTTGTCCTTGGGGGGGACAGGAGCCTACGAGCAGTACTTC
TRBJ2-2 | TRBV11-3 | - | - | CASSSWTENTGELFF | TGTGCCAGCAGCTCCTGGACAGAGAACACCGGGGAGCTGTTTTTT
TRBJ1-2 | TRBV2 | - | once | CASYGTDNYGYTF | TGTGCCAGCTATGGGACGGATAACTATGGCTACACCTTC
TRBJ2-3 | TRBV30 | TRBD1 | - | CAWGFSDRTFTDTQYF | TGTGCCTGGGGATTCTCGGACAGGACCTTCACAGATACGCAGTATTTT
TRBJ1-2 | TRBV19 | - | few | CASSIGSGYGYTF | TGTGCCAGTAGTATCGGTTCGGGGTATGGCTACACCTTC
TRBJ2-7 | TRBV5-1 | - | - | CASSPGTVSSYEQYF | TGCGCCAGCAGCCCCGGGACTGTGAGCTCCTACGAGCAGTACTTC
TRBJ2-1 | TRBV5-4 | TRBD2 | - | CASRHGTSGYNEQFF | TGTGCCAGCAGACACGGGACTAGCGGATACAATGAGCAGTTCTTC
TRBJ2-7 | TRBV7-2 | TRBD2 | - | CASSALRGGRGSYEQYF | TGTGCCAGCAGCGCATTAAGGGGCGGGAGGGGATCCTACGAGCAGTACTTC
TRBJ2-6 | TRBV19 | - | - | CASRMDNSGANVLTF | TGTGCCAGTAGGATGGACAACTCTGGGGCCAACGTCCTGACTTTC
TRBJ2-3 | TRBV7-6 | TRBD2 | - | CASSPAGLAGVGDTQYF | TGTGCCAGCAGCCCAGCGGGACTAGCGGGAGTTGGGGATACGCAGTATTTT
TRBJ1-2 | TRBV10-2 | - | - | CASNSQGGNYGYTF | TGCGCCAGCAATTCACAGGGTGGGAACTATGGCTACACCTTC
TRBJ1-1 | TRBV6-5 | TRBD1 | - | CASSLTDREEAFF | TGTGCCAGCAGTCTTACTGACAGGGAAGAAGCTTTCTTT
TRBJ1-1 | TRBV7-9 | - | - | CASSIGTVVVF | TGTGCCAGCAGCATAGGGACTGTCGTCGTGTTT
TRBJ2-7 | TRBV28 | TRBD2 | - | CASSLYRGRAYEQYF | TGTGCCAGCAGTTTATATCGCGGGAGGGCCTACGAGCAGTACTTC
TRBJ2-7 | TRBV5-5 | TRBD2 | - | CASSSGTRFHEQYF | TGTGCCAGCAGCTCCGGGACTAGATTCCACGAGCAGTACTTC
TRBJ1-1 | TRBV15 | TRBD1 | once | CATSRGAKGTGGRHTEAFF | TGTGCCACCAGCAGAGGAGCAAAAGGGACAGGGGGCCGGCACACTGAAGCTTTCTTT
TRBJ1-1 | TRBV6-4 | - | - | CASSDSWGKDTEAFF | TGTGCCAGCAGTGACTCATGGGGGAAGGACACTGAAGCTTTCTTT
TRBJ2-5 | TRBV7-2 | - | - | CASSSRQTRQETQYF | TGTGCCAGCAGCTCCAGACAGACTCGCCAAGAGACCCAGTACTTC
TRBJ2-4 | TRBV5-6 | TRBD1 | - | CASSLEGQVKNIQYF | TGTGCCAGCAGCTTGGAGGGACAGGTCAAAAACATTCAGTACTTC
TRBJ2-5 | TRBV11-2 | TRBD1 | - | CASSLGPDRGETQYF | TGTGCCAGCAGCTTAGGGCCCGACAGGGGGGAAACCCAGTACTTC
TRBJ2-7 | TRBV2 | - | once | CATLWDESYEQYF | TGTGCCACCTTATGGGACGAGTCCTACGAGCAGTACTTC
TRBJ2-1 | TRBV7-2 | - | - | CASSLPPKQFF | TGTGCCAGCAGCTTACCGCCTAAGCAGTTCTTC
TRBJ1-5 | TRBV5-5 | - | - | CASSLGGGDRRQPQHF | TGTGCCAGCAGCTTGGGTGGTGGGGACCGCCGTCAGCCCCAGCATTTT
TRBJ1-5 | TRBV4-3 | - | once | CASSRQASNQPQHF | TGCGCCAGCAGCCGGCAGGCTAGCAATCAGCCCCAGCATTTT
TRBJ2-6 | TRBV4-1 | TRBD1 | - | CASSQDRWQGAAGANVLTF | TGCGCCAGCAGCCAAGATAGGTGGCAGGGGGCAGCTGGGGCCAACGTCCTGACTTTC
TRBJ2-2 | TRBV27 | TRBD2 | - | CASSFGVQRGTGELFF | TGTGCCAGCAGTTTTGGGGTCCAGCGGGGTACCGGGGAGCTGTTTTTT
TRBJ2-7 | TRBV6-5 | - | - | CASSYSNSGIYEQYF | TGTGCCAGCAGTTACTCGAATTCGGGAATCTACGAGCAGTACTTC
TRBJ1-3 | TRBV11-3 | - | - | CASSLTAGNTIYF | TGTGCCAGCAGCTTGACAGCTGGAAACACCATATATTTT
TRBJ2-1 | TRBV4-3 | - | - | CASSQDKDPYNEQFF | TGCGCCAGCAGCCAAGATAAGGACCCCTACAATGAGCAGTTCTTC
TRBJ2-7 | TRBV7-9 | - | - | CASSPGGAGYEQYF | TGTGCCAGCAGCCCAGGGGGGGCGGGGTACGAGCAGTACTTC
TRBJ2-5 | TRBV5-1 | TRBD1 | - | CASSPGQLIETQYF | TGCGCCAGCAGCCCGGGACAGTTGATCGAGACCCAGTACTTC
TRBJ2-1 | TRBV4-1 | - | - | CASSQDLALRINEQFF | TGCGCCAGCAGCCAAGATCTGGCCTTACGGATCAATGAGCAGTTCTTC
TRBJ2-7 | TRBV7-9 | - | - | CASSLATGPGDEQYF | TGTGCCAGCAGCTTAGCGACAGGTCCTGGGGACGAGCAGTACTTC
TRBJ1-2 | TRBV19 | - | - | CASSIDPGRNRGYTF | TGTGCCAGTAGTATAGATCCGGGACGCAATAGGGGCTACACCTTC
TRBJ1-4 | TRBV27 | - | - | CASTLRGPHYEKLFF | TGTGCCAGCACTTTGCGGGGGCCCCACTACGAAAAACTGTTTTTT
TRBJ1-2 | TRBV7-8 | - | - | CASSSGDYGYTF | TGTGCCAGCAGCTCTGGGGACTATGGCTACACCTTC
TRBJ1-4 | TRBV11-3 | - | - | CASSLSLPRSTNEKLFF | TGTGCCAGCAGCTTATCCCTTCCCAGATCAACTAATGAAAAACTGTTTTTT
TRBJ2-2 | TRBV7-9 | - | - | CASSPGQGELFF | TGTGCCAGCAGCCCCGGACAGGGGGAGCTGTTTTTT
TRBJ2-7 | TRBV28 | - | - | CASSFRHLYEQYF | TGTGCCAGCAGTTTTCGGCACCTCTACGAGCAGTACTTC
TRBJ2-5 | TRBV4-1 | - | - | CASSPGRVLVGQETQYF | TGCGCCAGCAGCCCTGGTCGGGTGCTTGTGGGCCAAGAGACCCAGTACTTC
TRBJ1-2 | TRBV7-9 | - | - | CASSLGRRGVYGYTF | TGTGCCAGCAGCTTAGGGCGGCGGGGGGTCTATGGCTACACCTTC
TRBJ2-1 | TRBV7-2 | - | - | CASSLEGGKAYNEQFF | TGTGCCAGCAGCTTAGAGGGCGGGAAGGCCTACAATGAGCAGTTCTTC
TRBJ2-7 | TRBV2 | - | - | CASSERASSSYEQYF | TGTGCCAGCAGTGAACGAGCAAGTAGCTCCTACGAGCAGTACTTC
TRBJ1-2 | TRBV6-6 | TRBD1 | - | CASSLDRDGYTF | TGTGCCAGCAGCCTAGACAGGGATGGCTACACCTTC
TRBJ1-1 | TRBV10-3 | - | few | CAISGEGGRNTEAFF | TGTGCCATCAGTGGAGAGGGGGGGAGGAACACTGAAGCTTTCTTT
TRBJ2-1 | TRBV5-3 | TRBD1 | once | CARSLVVSDRGPPLFKNEQFF | TGTGCCAGAAGCTTGGTTGTCTCTGACAGGGGGCCGCCCCTATTCAAGAATGAGCAGTTCTTC
TRBJ2-2 | TRBV7-6 | - | - | CASSSQEGAGELFF | TGTGCCAGCAGCTCCCAGGAGGGTGCCGGGGAGCTGTTTTTT
TRBJ2-7 | TRBV7-9 | TRBD2 | - | CASSSGTSGRRPDTYEQYF | TGTGCCAGCAGCTCCGGGACTAGCGGGAGGCGTCCGGACACCTACGAGCAGTACTTC
TRBJ2-7 | TRBV7-2 | - | - | CASSLALSSYEQYF | TGTGCCAGCAGCTTAGCACTAAGCTCCTACGAGCAGTACTTC
TRBJ2-5 | TRBV6-5 | - | once | CASSQDSRGSETQYF | TGTGCCAGCAGCCAGGACAGCAGGGGATCGGAGACCCAGTACTTC
TRBJ2-2 | TRBV30 | - | - | CAWSPPPGHTNRELFF | TGTGCCTGGAGTCCGCCCCCGGGACATACGAACAGGGAGCTGTTTTTT
TRBJ2-3 | TRBV7-9 | TRBD2 | - | CASSLGTHGRAMDTQYF | TGTGCCAGCAGCTTAGGGACTCACGGGAGGGCCATGGATACGCAGTATTTT